One sample yielded the 21 T cell receptor beta chains listed below, sequenced in a study of T cells in Graves' hyperthyroidism and ophthalmopathy. Amplified TCR beta CDR3 regions derived from RNA transcripts. With the HTBI primer set, the TCR CDR3 went through a first round of RT-PCR. A single record per CDR3 protein comes from TCRdb applying MiXCR to the multiplex PCR reads. The table has about 400,000 distinct CDR3 sequences, around 16% seen once. Sequenced: blood. The receptors were gathered from a woman aged 18-29 years with Graves' hyperthyroidism.

The sample holds many counts of this clonotype. This chain uses TRBV7-9 with TRBJ1-1; 7 nucleotides agree with TRBD1. This CDR3 contains 15 residues. Germline trimming cut 2 bases from V and 1 base from J; bases unmatched to any gene: 4. Per the germline V gene, CDR1 is SEHNR and CDR2 is FQNEAQ (reference sequence). CDR3 nucleotide sequence: TGTGCCAGCAGCTTAAGAGGGACAGCGAACACTGAAGCTTTCTTT. This sequence encodes CASSLRGTANTEAFF.

The chain links TRBV7-8 to TRBJ2-1; D unclear. Germline CDR1 SGHVS, CDR2 FQNEAQ. The V gene lost 8 bases and the J gene lost 3 bases, with 5 bases spanning the gap. This CDR3 contains 11 residues. Here the CDR3 DNA reads TGTGCCAGCGTCATCTACAATGAGCAGTTCTTC. It is translated as CASVIYNEQFF.

This chain uses TRBV20-1 with TRBJ2-1; 9 nucleotides line up with TRBD1. The germline V gene has CDR1 DFQATT and CDR2 SNEGSKA (reference sequence). This CDR3 comprises 14 residues. V shed 6 bases, J shed 7 bases, and the junction held 10 bases outside the gene matches. The chain's CDR3 is CSARTGQGGNEQFF. The CDR3 DNA sequence: TGCAGTGCCCGAACGGGACAGGGTGGAAATGAGCAGTTCTTC.

V gene TRBV7-3 combines with J gene TRBJ2-1; 10 nucleotides match TRBD2. The junction had 6 bases not matched to a gene; V was cut back by 1 base and J by 3 bases. The germline V gene encodes CDR1 SGHTA and CDR2 FQGTGA. The CDR3 consists of 17 residues. The CDR3 loop is CASSLNAGTSDYNEQFF. CDR3 bases: TGTGCCAGCAGCTTAAATGCCGGGACTAGCGACTACAATGAGCAGTTCTTC.

This clonotype was detected many times. V is TRBV7-6 and J is TRBJ2-2, with 9 nucleotides matching TRBD1. The germline CDR1 and CDR2 sequences are SGHVS and FNYEAQ. The CDR3 length is 16 residues. After removal of 6 bases from V and 2 bases from J, the junction contained 7 bases not matched to a gene. CDR3 loop: CASRSGQGLNTGELFF. The CDR3 nucleotides are TGTGCCAGCAGATCGGGACAGGGACTTAACACCGGGGAGCTGTTTTTT.

J is TRBJ1-6 and V is TRBV20-1; possible D gene TRBD1, 6 bases. Trimming removed 1 base at V and 6 bases at J, with 13 bases between. This CDR3 spans 15 amino acids. Germline lookup yields CDR1 DFQATT and CDR2 SNEGSKA (reference sequence). DNA for the CDR3: TGCAGTGCTAGAGGGGGGCAGGGCTCTAATTCACCCCTCCACTTT. Protein: CSARGGQGSNSPLHF.

As regards this clonotype: A much larger clone lies one base from this, so it may be a read error. The genes are TRBV6-2 or TRBV6-3 and TRBJ1-5; D is uncertain. The CDR3 covers 14 residues. Germline CDR1 MNHEY, CDR2 SVGEGT. Trimming shortened V by 5 bases and J by 7 bases, and 15 bases separated the two germline ends. CDR3 DNA: TGTGCCAGCAGTCTTCGCTCCCGGAACCAGCCCCAGCATTTT. Translation gives CASSLRSRNQPQHF.

V is TRBV7-9 and J is TRBJ2-1, with D perhaps matching TRBD1 (6 bases). V was cut by 0 bases and J by 9 bases, with 15 bases left in between. The CDR3 spans 15 residues. CDR1 is SEHNR and CDR2 is FQNEAQ in the germline V gene (reference sequence). The CDR3: CASSLAGWGLLEQFF. In DNA form, the CDR3 reads TGTGCCAGCAGCTTAGCGGGTTGGGGGCTTCTTGAGCAGTTCTTC.

The table lists this clonotype with many counts. This chain connects TRBV11-2 to TRBJ1-1; maybe TRBD1 (6 bases). The V end lost 1 base, the J end lost 0 bases, and 24 bases lay between the germline ends. In germline, CDR1 is SGHAT, CDR2 FQNNGV. This CDR3 has 20 residues. CDR3 sequence: CASSLVVGHVRRELNTEAFF. CDR3 in DNA: TGTGCCAGCAGCTTAGTAGTGGGACACGTCCGGAGGGAGCTGAACACTGAAGCTTTCTTT.

This chain joins TRBV11-2 and TRBJ2-2; D is ambiguous. Trimming shortened V by 6 bases and J by 5 bases, and 10 bases separated the two germline ends. The CDR3 has 13 amino acids. CDR1 is SGHAT, CDR2 FQNNGV, per germline. In nucleotides, the CDR3 is TGTGCCAGCAGGAACCTAAGGACCGGGGAGCTGTTTTTT. This encodes CASRNLRTGELFF.

This clonotype has a handful of counts. This chain uses TRBV10-1 with TRBJ2-1; no firm D call. The CDR3 has 15 amino acids. V lost 6 bases to trimming and J lost 0 bases, with 12 bases between them. Looked up from germline, CDR1 is WNHNN and CDR2 is SYGVQD (reference sequence). The CDR3 reads CASSGDASSYNEQFF. In nucleotides, the CDR3 is TGCGCCAGCAGCGGTGACGCCAGCTCCTACAATGAGCAGTTCTTC.

There are a few counts of this clonotype. This chain links TRBV12-3 or TRBV12-4 with TRBJ2-4; D might be TRBD1 (7 bases). Trimming shortened V by 5 bases and J by 1 base, and 21 bases separated the two germline ends. This CDR3 spans 18 amino acids. DNA of the CDR3: TGTGCCAGCAGTCGCCAAAAAGAGACAGGGAGGGCCAAAAACATTCAGTACTTC. The encoded protein is CASSRQKETGRAKNIQYF.

This clonotype was found a few times. The V gene is TRBV7-6, the J gene TRBJ1-4, with a possible D match to TRBD1 (6 bases). Germline values: CDR1 SGHVS, CDR2 FNYEAQ. With 4 bases removed from V and 8 bases from J, the gap between germline ends came to 17 bases. CDR3 length: 15 amino acids. This CDR3 is CASSSLGAGREKLFF. The CDR3 region has the DNA TGTGCCAGCAGCTCACTGGGGGCAGGGCGAGAAAAACTGTTTTTT.

As regards this clonotype: Germline and junction disagree at one end, which may indicate a read error. This chain connects TRBV7-3 to TRBJ1-4; unclear D gene. CDR3 size: 17 residues. In germline, CDR1 is SGHTA, CDR2 FQGTGA. CDR3 loop: CASSAALSYGPNEKLFF. In nucleotides, the CDR3 is TGTGCTAGCAGCGCGGCGTTAAGTTACGGCCCTAATGAAAAACTGTTTTTT.

The gene calls are TRBV7-8 and TRBJ1-2, with TRBD1 as a possible D gene (6 bases). V lost 2 bases and J lost 4, with 11 bases in between. Germline V CDR1 and CDR2: SGHVS, FQNEAQ. The CDR3 spans 14 residues. As DNA, the CDR3 is TGTGCCAGCAGCTTATTGGGGGGGCGCTATGGCTACACCTTC. Protein: CASSLLGGRYGYTF.

There are many counts of this clonotype. One junction end does not reproduce the germline sequence, and a read error may be involved. This chain joins TRBV7-2 and TRBJ1-1, with D uncertain. Looked up from germline, CDR1 is SGHTA and CDR2 is FQGNSA. The CDR3 sequence is 13 residues long. The CDR3 spells CASSIAMNTEAFF. CDR3 nucleotides: TGTGCCAGCAGCATAGCCATGAACACTGAAGCTTTCTTT.

This clonotype showed up many times. The CDR3 protein is CASSVGTENTEAFF. CDR3 in DNA: TGTGCCAGCAGCGTAGGGACAGAGAACACTGAAGCTTTCTTT. The chain is built from TRBV9 and TRBJ1-1; a possible D gene is TRBD1 (6 bases). This CDR3 has 14 residues. The ends were cut back, 0 bases at V and 1 base at J, with 7 bases in the middle. CDR1 is SGDLS and CDR2 is YYNGEE in the germline V gene.

This clonotype was counted many times. CDR3 loop: CASSPQGQVGDTQYF. CDR3 coding DNA: TGTGCCAGCTCACCACAGGGACAGGTTGGGGATACGCAGTATTTT. The chain uses TRBV18 and TRBJ2-3, with 8 nucleotides matching TRBD1. This CDR3 has 15 amino acids. J lost 6 bases, V lost 1 base, and 6 bases had no gene match. Germline V gene sequence: CDR1 KGHSH, CDR2 LQKENI.

There are many counts of this clonotype. The chain links TRBV20-1 to TRBJ1-5, with 10 bases identical to TRBD1. V lost 6 bases, J lost 11 bases, and 10 bases stayed unmatched. Germline V gene data show CDR1 as DFQATT and CDR2 as SNEGSKA (reference sequence). CDR3 size: 13 residues. DNA of the CDR3: TGCAGTGCCCCGGACAGGGGGGGATTGGCCCAGCATTTT. Its translation: CSAPDRGGLAQHF.

This clonotype was seen at least ten times. The chain has TRBV2 and TRBJ1-2, with D tentatively TRBD1 (5 bases). V lost 4 bases and J 0 bases, leaving 15 bases between the germline ends. From germline, CDR1 is SNHLY and CDR2 FYNNEI. This CDR3 comprises 16 residues. The CDR3 DNA reads TGTGCCAGCAGTGGGAGGCGGGACCGCCCTAACTATGGCTACACCTTC. This codes for CASSGRRDRPNYGYTF. The full variable domain, completed using reference TRBV2 and TRBJ1-2, is EPEVTQTPSHQVTQMGQEVILRCVPISNHLYFYWYRQILGQKVEFLVSFYNNEISEKSEIFDDQFSVERPDGSNFTLKIRSTKLEDSAMYFCASSGRRDRPNYGYTFGSGTRLTVV.

The chain couples TRBV5-1 to TRBJ2-5, with 13 positions matching TRBD2. Germline trimming cut 0 bases from V and 2 bases from J; bases unmatched to any gene: 1. The germline V gene encodes CDR1 SGHRS and CDR2 YFSETQ. The CDR3 totals 16 residues. The chain's CDR3 is CASSLVLAGGQETQYF. The CDR3 DNA reads as TGCGCCAGCAGCTTGGTACTAGCGGGGGGGCAAGAGACCCAGTACTTC. Full variable domain (remainder filled in from reference TRBV5-1 and TRBJ2-5): KAGVTQTPRYLIKTRGQQVTLSCSPISGHRSVSWYQQTPGQGLQFLFEYFSETQRNKGNFPGRFSGRQFSNSRSEMNVSTLELGDSALYLCASSLVLAGGQETQYFGPGTRLLVL.